The 7 T cell receptor beta chains below come from one sample, sequenced in a study of T cells after yellow fever vaccination. In TCRdb, the 5' RACE reads were re-called with MiXCR into one record per CDR3 protein. The repertoire holds 250,000 or so distinct CDR3 sequences, around 7% seen once, with around 0.9% in the top ten. The sample consisted of CD4+ T cells sorted from PBMCs, taken 15 days after the yellow fever booster vaccination. Source of these receptors: a man between 25 and 39 years old who received the YFV17D yellow fever vaccine.

This clonotype was recorded a few times. The V and J genes are TRBV20-1 and TRBJ1-2; D gene unclear. This CDR3 contains 11 residues. Looked up from germline, CDR1 is DFQATT and CDR2 is SNEGSKA (reference sequence). Trimming took 1 base from V and 13 from J, leaving 13 bases between them. The CDR3 region has the DNA TGCAGTGCTAGAGGAGACAACACCCCCACCTTC. Translated, it gives CSARGDNTPTF.

The sample holds many counts of this clonotype. This chain connects TRBV20-1 to TRBJ2-1; D ambiguous. V was pared by 5 bases and J by 0 bases, with 5 bases between. Germline CDR1 is DFQATT and CDR2 is SNEGSKA (reference sequence). The CDR3 is 12 residues long. The CDR3 DNA reads as TGCAGTGCTCAAAGCTCCTACAATGAGCAGTTCTTC. Translating it yields CSAQSSYNEQFF.

This sequence joins TRBV20-1 and TRBJ2-3; TRBD1 aligns across 9 bases. Per germline, CDR1 DFQATT and CDR2 SNEGSKA (reference sequence). The V segment lost 6 bases and the J segment 4 bases; nucleotides outside the gene matches: 11. This CDR3 region has 15 residues. CDR3 DNA sequence: TGCAGTGCGCCCGACAGGGGGGGACGGGCAGATACGCAGTATTTT. Its protein is CSAPDRGGRADTQYF.

This clonotype has just a few counts. J is TRBJ1-5 and V is TRBV23-1, with 7 bases fitting TRBD1. TRBV23-1 is annotated as an ORF whose role is uncertain. V trimming: 3 bases; J trimming: 0 bases; junction bases outside the gene matches: 5. CDR3 length equals 16 residues. Here the CDR3 DNA reads TGCGCCAGCAGTCAGCCCGGGACAGATAGCAATCAGCCCCAGCATTTT. Its translation: CASSQPGTDSNQPQHF.

This clonotype was seen at least ten times. V gene TRBV12-3 or TRBV12-4 combines with J gene TRBJ2-7; 9 nucleotides line up with TRBD1. J was trimmed by 2 bases and V by 6 bases; bases with no gene match: 5. CDR3 length equals 14 residues. The CDR3 loop reads CASRRTGVPYEQYF. In nucleotides, the CDR3 is TGTGCCAGCAGACGGACAGGGGTCCCCTACGAGCAGTACTTC.

This clonotype has just a few counts. V and J are TRBV7-9 and TRBJ2-7, with no clear D. Trimming removed 1 base at V and 4 bases at J, with 8 bases between. Per the germline V gene, CDR1 is SEHNR and CDR2 is FQNEAQ (reference sequence). This CDR3 is built from 13 residues. The CDR3 loop reads CASSLVQEYEQYF. The CDR3 coding sequence is TGTGCCAGCAGCTTAGTTCAGGAGTACGAGCAGTACTTC.

This clonotype occurred many times. The V and J genes are TRBV14 and TRBJ1-1; the D is unclear. Germline assignment: CDR1 SGHDN and CDR2 FVKESK. This CDR3 region has 13 residues. The V end was cut by 0 bases, the J end by 3 bases, with 5 bases between. CDR3 coding DNA: TGTGCCAGCAGCCAAGAGTACGACACTGAAGCTTTCTTT. Protein: CASSQEYDTEAFF.